This T cell receptor beta chain appears in the sequencing data of a study of T-cell reconstitution after alpha-beta-depleted transplantation in children. General study points: Day-60 TCRbeta diversity that was high in some patients was derived from surviving recipient T cells and thymic progenitors.

Unique molecular identifiers were used to barcode this TCRbeta library. MiXCR, applied by TCRdb to the PCR reads, yields one record per CDR3 protein. The data contain hundreds of thousands of distinct CDR3 sequences, approximately 12% of them singletons. The germline CDR1 and CDR2 sequences are KGHDR and SFDVKD. The CDR3 loop spans 16 amino acids. The J segment lost 6 bases and the V segment lost 3 bases, leaving 8 bases of the junction unmatched. Many counts were recorded for this clonotype. No antigen is known for it. This specimen consisted of PBMCs, mostly from graft donor cells, obtained 360 days after TCRalphabeta/CD19-depleted stem cell transplant. The chain couples TRBV24-1 to TRBJ2-1, with TRBD1 identical over 9 bases. The receptor was derived from a male patient younger than 18 who had a stem cell transplant for acute myeloid leukemia, so the T cells may come from the graft donor. The CDR3 DNA reads TGTGCCACCAGTGATGTGGGACAGGGAAACACCAATGAGCAGTTCTTC. It specifies CATSDVGQGNTNEQFF.